Following are 20 T cell receptor beta chains from one sample sequenced in a study of shared T cell receptors in the human thymus (dated by TCRdb to the early 2020s). Libraries were prepared through the immunoSEQ multiplex PCR assay. TCRdb retrieved this table from immuneACCESS and kept in-frame rearrangements only. Not all clones are present; in checked studies, unresolved V genes account for under half, and no reason is known for the remainder. Here the sample has around 730,000 clones; around 85% occur a single time. Roughly 0.01% of the sample is held by the ten biggest clonotypes. The same data also contributed to another study, on human thymus T cells.

Sequencing input: thymocytes. These receptors came from a girl under three years old with a congenital heart defect. Donor details come from another sample of the same person, matched by shared clones.

This chain links TRBV9 with TRBJ2-3; 11 nucleotides agree with TRBD2. Trimming cost V 4 bases and J 1 base; bases outside gene matches: 11. The CDR3 contains 18 residues. CDR1 and CDR2 (germline): SGDLS, YYNGEE. The CDR3 nucleotides are TGTGCCAGCAGCCCGGGGACTAGCGGCAAATGGGGCACAGATACGCAGTATTTT. It is translated as CASSPGTSGKWGTDTQYF. The variable domain in full, with the rest retrieved from reference TRBV9 and TRBJ2-3, is DSGVTQTPKHLITATGQRVTLRCSPRSGDLSVYWYQQSLDQGLQFLIQYYNGEERAKGNILERFSAQQFPDLHSELNLSSLELGDSALYFCASSPGTSGKWGTDTQYFGPGTRLTVL.

The chain employs TRBV29-1 and TRBJ2-2, with D tentatively TRBD2 (7 bases). From germline, CDR1 is SQVTM and CDR2 ANQGSEA. CDR3 size: 18 residues. Trimming left V 7 bases short and J 0 bases short, with 24 bases between. In nucleotides, the CDR3 is TGCAGCGGGGGGGGCCCAGGGGCAACCCCTACGAACACCGGGGAGCTGTTTTTT. Translating it yields CSGGGPGATPTNTGELFF.

This clone was recorded once. This sequence joins TRBV28 and TRBJ2-2; D gene uncertain. V shed 5 bases and J shed 0 bases, with 10 bases lying between them. The germline gives CDR1 MDHEN, CDR2 SYDVKM. The length of the CDR3 is 15 residues. As DNA, the CDR3 is TGTGCCAGCAGTCGACTGAGCTCGAACACCGGGGAGCTGTTTTTT. Its protein is CASSRLSSNTGELFF.

The CDR3: CASSSTSEQYF. DNA of the CDR3: TGCGCCAGCAGCTCAACAAGCGAGCAGTACTTC. The chain carries TRBV5-1 and TRBJ2-7; D gene ambiguous. CDR1 is SGHRS and CDR2 is YFSETQ in the germline V gene. The germline V and J ends were trimmed by 3 bases and 6 bases, with 7 bases remaining between them. The CDR3 covers 11 residues.

This chain uses TRBV4-1 with TRBJ1-2; the match to TRBD1 covers 9 bases. Germline assignment: CDR1 MGHRA and CDR2 YSYEKL. The J segment lost 4 bases and the V segment lost 3 bases, leaving 12 bases of the junction unmatched. This CDR3 spans 17 amino acids. The CDR3 bases are TGCGCCAGCAGCCACCCTGGGGACAGGGATTTCTTCTATGGCTACACCTTC. Its protein is CASSHPGDRDFFYGYTF.

The chain combines TRBV28 with TRBJ1-1; D not certain. Looked up from germline, CDR1 is MDHEN and CDR2 is SYDVKM. This CDR3 is built from 15 residues. V dropped 5 bases and J dropped 0 bases, with 13 bases sitting between them. The DNA of the CDR3 is TGTGCCAGCAGTCCCGAGAGGGAGGTGAACACTGAAGCTTTCTTT. The encoded protein is CASSPEREVNTEAFF.

The chain joins TRBV6-5 to TRBJ2-7; 9 nucleotides match TRBD2. The CDR3 has 16 residues. Germline CDR1 and CDR2: MNHEY and SVGAGI. Trimming removed 2 bases from V and 3 bases from J; junction bases left unmatched: 8. Written as DNA, the CDR3 is TGTGCCAGCAGTTACCGGCTAGCGGGGCTCTTCTACGAGCAGTACTTC. It yields the protein CASSYRLAGLFYEQYF.

The V gene is TRBV5-6, the J gene TRBJ1-2; possibly TRBD1 for D (5 bases). V lost 5 bases and J lost 3, with 8 bases in between. Germline values: CDR1 SGHDT, CDR2 YYEEEE. CDR3 length: 12 amino acids. CDR3 DNA sequence: TGTGCCAGCAGAACAGGATACTATGGCTACACCTTC. Translated, it gives CASRTGYYGYTF.

The V gene is TRBV10-2, the J gene TRBJ1-2; D ambiguous. Trimming shortened V by 2 bases and J by 6 bases, and 19 bases separated the two germline ends. CDR1 is WSHSY, CDR2 SAAADI, per germline. This CDR3 comprises 16 residues. This chain's CDR3 is CASSEGERVTRNGYTF. The CDR3 coding sequence is TGCGCCAGCAGTGAGGGAGAGCGGGTGACTCGGAATGGCTACACCTTC.

The chain has TRBV14 and TRBJ1-1, with D uncertain. V was trimmed by 4 bases and J by 3 bases, leaving 9 bases between them. The CDR3 is 13 amino acids. Germline lookup yields CDR1 SGHDN and CDR2 FVKESK. Here the CDR3 reads CASSRVRDTEAFF. CDR3 sequence (DNA): TGTGCCAGCAGCCGGGTTCGGGACACTGAAGCTTTCTTT.

This sequence joins TRBV27 and TRBJ2-5, with D possibly being TRBD1 (5 bases). Germline-derived CDR1 and CDR2 are MNHEY and SMNVEV (reference sequence). V shed 4 bases and J shed 2 bases, with 14 bases lying between them. The CDR3 totals 15 residues. Here the CDR3 reads CASSSQGRIQETQYF. CDR3 sequence (DNA): TGTGCCAGCAGTTCGCAGGGCCGCATTCAAGAGACCCAGTACTTC.

The rearrangement uses TRBV27 and TRBJ1-2, with 9 bases identical to TRBD1. This CDR3 contains 17 residues. The V gene end was trimmed by 3 bases and the J gene end by 7 bases; junction bases not matched to a gene: 15. CDR1 is MNHEY, CDR2 SMNVEV, per germline (reference sequence). The CDR3 reads CASSFWGTGFWAFGYTF. Written as DNA, the CDR3 is TGTGCCAGCAGTTTTTGGGGGACAGGGTTTTGGGCGTTTGGCTACACCTTC.

The chain joins TRBV5-4 to TRBJ2-7, with 9 positions matching TRBD2. The assigned J gene may be wrong: the sequence end matches TRBJ2-5 better. CDR1 and CDR2 from the germline V gene are SGHNT and YYREEE (reference sequence). The CDR3 length is 14 residues. The CDR3 is CASSLSSGAETQYF. CDR3 sequence (DNA): TGTGCCAGCAGCTTGTCTAGCGGGGCAGAGACCCAGTACTTC.

V gene TRBV5-1 combines with J gene TRBJ2-1, with 12 nucleotides matching TRBD2. The J segment lost 9 bases and the V segment lost 0 bases, leaving 7 bases of the junction unmatched. Germline V gene sequence: CDR1 SGHRS, CDR2 YFSETQ. The CDR3 is 16 residues long. CDR3: CASSLGLAGGHSEQFF. DNA for the CDR3: TGCGCCAGCAGCTTGGGCCTAGCGGGGGGGCATAGTGAGCAGTTCTTC.

This chain uses TRBV25-1 with TRBJ1-6; no reliable D call. V shed 8 bases and J shed 10 bases, with 9 bases lying between them. Looked up from germline, CDR1 is MGHDK and CDR2 is SYGVNS. This CDR3 comprises 11 residues. The CDR3 DNA sequence: TGTGCCAGCGGACCGGGGTCACCCCTCCACTTT. Encoded protein: CASGPGSPLHF. Based on the CDR3 plus reference TRBV25-1 and TRBJ1-6, the full variable domain is EADIYQTPRYLVIGTGKKITLECSQTMGHDKMYWYQQDPGMELHLIHYSYGVNSTEKGDLSSESTVSRIRTEHFPLTLESARPSHTSQYLCASGPGSPLHFGNGTRLTVT.

V usage is TRBV7-2 and J usage is TRBJ2-3; D is uncertain. Trimming took off 5 bases at V and 2 bases at J, with 8 bases between the two ends. Per germline, CDR1 SGHTA and CDR2 FQGNSA. The CDR3 contains 13 residues. The CDR3 protein is CASSPCYTDTQYF. CDR3 bases: TGTGCCAGCAGCCCCTGCTACACAGATACGCAGTATTTT.

V is TRBV5-1 and J is TRBJ1-2; no firm D call. V was clipped by 0 bases and J by 4 bases, with 10 bases between them. Germline lookup yields CDR1 SGHRS and CDR2 YFSETQ. The CDR3 extends over 14 amino acids. The CDR3 bases are TGCGCCAGCAGCTTGGCTGTCAGTTCCTATGGCTACACCTTC. As protein: CASSLAVSSYGYTF.

V usage is TRBV11-2 and J usage is TRBJ2-1, with a weak D call TRBD1 (6 bases). Trimming took off 4 bases at V and 5 bases at J, with 9 bases between the two ends. Germline CDR1 and CDR2: SGHAT and FQNNGV. The CDR3 runs 13 residues. CDR3 sequence: CASSSDRHNEQFF. CDR3 DNA sequence: TGTGCCAGCAGCTCGGACAGACACAATGAGCAGTTCTTC. The whole variable domain, filled in from reference TRBV11-2 and TRBJ2-1, reads EAGVAQSPRYKIIEKRQSVAFWCNPISGHATLYWYQQILGQGPKLLIQFQNNGVVDDSQLPKDRFSAERLKGVDSTLKIQPAKLEDSAVYLCASSSDRHNEQFFGPGTRLTVL.

This chain joins TRBV25-1 and TRBJ2-7; 9 nucleotides agree with TRBD1. The CDR3 extends over 16 amino acids. Per the germline V gene, CDR1 is MGHDK and CDR2 is SYGVNS. The V gene end was trimmed by 5 bases and the J gene end by 1 base; junction bases not matched to a gene: 9. CDR3 residues: CASSPQVGTGSYEQYF. Here the CDR3 DNA reads TGTGCCAGCAGTCCCCAGGTCGGGACAGGGTCCTACGAGCAGTACTTC.

The chain couples TRBV2 to TRBJ2-3; 7 bases agree with TRBD1. Germline assignment: CDR1 SNHLY and CDR2 FYNNEI. J was trimmed by 5 bases and V by 6 bases; bases with no gene match: 11. CDR3 length equals 15 residues. The CDR3 DNA follows: TGTGCCAGCAGGCCCTGGGACAGTTTCAAAGATACGCAGTATTTT. This gives the protein CASRPWDSFKDTQYF.